The clone carrying this TCR beta chain has just a few counts. These data belong to a study of blood T cells in healthy people across ages. The use of a sample-barcoded 5' primer and a J-beta primer mix characterized a second PCR of 7 to 11 cycles. Tagging of each cDNA molecule was performed by a template-switch adaptor with 12 random nucleotides. TCRdb re-analysed the 5' RACE reads in MiXCR, keeping a single row per CDR3 protein. This table has about 570,000 distinct CDR3 sequences, approximately 30% appearing once. This receptor was obtained from a woman between 70 and 85 years old in good health. Sequencing was performed on blood.

The CDR3 DNA is TGTGCCAGCACCGAGGGGTGGGACACTGAAGCTTTCTTT. This translates into CASTEGWDTEAFF. The V and J genes are TRBV5-6 and TRBJ1-1; maybe TRBD1 (5 bases). Germline values: CDR1 SGHDT, CDR2 YYEEEE. CDR3 length: 13 amino acids. The germline V and J ends were trimmed by 6 bases and 3 bases, with 12 bases remaining between them.